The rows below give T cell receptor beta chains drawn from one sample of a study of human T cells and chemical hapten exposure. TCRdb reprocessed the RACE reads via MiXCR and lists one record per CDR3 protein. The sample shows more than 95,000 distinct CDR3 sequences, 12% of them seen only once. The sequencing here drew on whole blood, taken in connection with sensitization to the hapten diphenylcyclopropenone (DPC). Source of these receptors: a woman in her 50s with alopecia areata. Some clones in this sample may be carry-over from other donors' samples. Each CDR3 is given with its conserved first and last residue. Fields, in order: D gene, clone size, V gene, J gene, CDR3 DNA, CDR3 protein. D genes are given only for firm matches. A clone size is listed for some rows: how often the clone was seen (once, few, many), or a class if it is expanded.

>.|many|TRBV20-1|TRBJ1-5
TGCAGTGCTATAAATAGGGACACAGGGAGCAATCAGCCCCAGCATTTT
CSAINRDTGSNQPQHF
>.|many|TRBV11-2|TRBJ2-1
TGTGCCAGCAGCCCTACGAATACAGCCTACAATGAGCAGTTCTTC
CASSPTNTAYNEQFF
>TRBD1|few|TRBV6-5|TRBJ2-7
TGTGCCAGCAGTTACTCAGGGACAGGCGACGAGCAGTACTTC
CASSYSGTGDEQYF
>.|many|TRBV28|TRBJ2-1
TGTGCCAGCAGCCTGGCGGGGGCAGGGGGGCACAATGAGCAGTTCTTC
CASSLAGAGGHNEQFF
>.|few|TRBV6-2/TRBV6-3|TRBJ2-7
TGTGCCAGCAGTTACGGGTCGGGGGTCGAGCAGTACTTC
CASSYGSGVEQYF
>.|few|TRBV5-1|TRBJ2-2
TGCGCCAGCAGCTTGGATGCCACCGGGGAGCTGTTTTTT
CASSLDATGELFF
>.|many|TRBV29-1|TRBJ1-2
TGCAGCGTTGAAAACAGCGACTATGGCTACACCTTC
CSVENSDYGYTF
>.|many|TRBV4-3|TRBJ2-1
TGCGCCAGCAGCCGTCAAATGTCGGTTGAGCAGTTCTTC
CASSRQMSVEQFF
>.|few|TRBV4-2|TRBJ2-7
TGTGCCAGCAGCTACAGGGTTGAATACGAGCAGTACTTC
CASSYRVEYEQYF
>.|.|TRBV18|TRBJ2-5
TGTGCCAGCTCACCCCTCGCAGGCCCCGAGACCCAGTACTTC
CASSPLAGPETQYF
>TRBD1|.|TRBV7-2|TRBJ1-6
TGTGCCAGCAGCCACGGGACAGGGAGTTCACCCCTCCACTTT
CASSHGTGSSPLHF
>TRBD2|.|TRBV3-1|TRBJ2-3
TGTGCCAGCAGCCAAGCGTGGGGGGGGAGCACAGATACGCAGTATTTT
CASSQAWGGSTDTQYF
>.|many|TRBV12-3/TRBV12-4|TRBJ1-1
TGTGCCAGCATCCCCGGCAGGGGCGATACTGAAGCTTTCTTT
CASIPGRGDTEAFF
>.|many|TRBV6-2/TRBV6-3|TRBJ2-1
TGTGCCAGCACCCCAGGGGGGGCGGATTCGGATGAGCAGTTCTTC
CASTPGGADSDEQFF